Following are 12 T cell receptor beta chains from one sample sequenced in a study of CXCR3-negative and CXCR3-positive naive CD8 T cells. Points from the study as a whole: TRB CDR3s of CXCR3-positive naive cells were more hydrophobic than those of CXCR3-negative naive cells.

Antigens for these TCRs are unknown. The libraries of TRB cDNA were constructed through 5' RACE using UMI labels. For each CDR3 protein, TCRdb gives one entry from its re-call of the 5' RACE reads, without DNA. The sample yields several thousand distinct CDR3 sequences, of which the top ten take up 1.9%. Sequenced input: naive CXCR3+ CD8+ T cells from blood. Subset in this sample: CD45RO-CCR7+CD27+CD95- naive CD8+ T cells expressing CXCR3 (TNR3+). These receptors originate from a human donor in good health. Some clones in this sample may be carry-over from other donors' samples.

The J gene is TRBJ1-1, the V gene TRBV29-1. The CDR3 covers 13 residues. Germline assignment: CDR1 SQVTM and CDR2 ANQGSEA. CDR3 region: CSVEEVMNTEAFF.

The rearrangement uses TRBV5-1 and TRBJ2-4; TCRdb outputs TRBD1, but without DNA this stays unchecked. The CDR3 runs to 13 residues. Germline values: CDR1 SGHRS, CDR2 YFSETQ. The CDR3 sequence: CASSLDPGNIQYF.

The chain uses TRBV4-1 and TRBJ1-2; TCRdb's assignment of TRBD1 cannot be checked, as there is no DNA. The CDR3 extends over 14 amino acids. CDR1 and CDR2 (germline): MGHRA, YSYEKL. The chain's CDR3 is CASSQDPDPYGYTF.

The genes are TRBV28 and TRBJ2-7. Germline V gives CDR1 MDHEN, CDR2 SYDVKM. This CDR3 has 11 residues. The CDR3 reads CASSLGYEQYF.

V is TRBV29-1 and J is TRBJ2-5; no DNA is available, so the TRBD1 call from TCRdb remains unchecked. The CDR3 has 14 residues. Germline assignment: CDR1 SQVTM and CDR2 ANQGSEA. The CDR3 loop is CSVYDRHGWETQYF.

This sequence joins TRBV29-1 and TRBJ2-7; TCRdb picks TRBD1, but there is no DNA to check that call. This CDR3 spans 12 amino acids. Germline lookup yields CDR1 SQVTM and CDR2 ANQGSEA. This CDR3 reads CSAIEGSYEQYF.

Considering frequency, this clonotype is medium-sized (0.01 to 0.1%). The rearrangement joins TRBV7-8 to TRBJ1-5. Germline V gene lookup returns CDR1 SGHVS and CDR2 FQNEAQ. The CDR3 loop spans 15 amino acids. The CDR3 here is CASSLEFLGNQPQHF.

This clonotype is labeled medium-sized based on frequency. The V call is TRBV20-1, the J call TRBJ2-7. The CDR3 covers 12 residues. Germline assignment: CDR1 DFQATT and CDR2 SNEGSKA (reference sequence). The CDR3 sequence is CSVRTRGHEQYF.

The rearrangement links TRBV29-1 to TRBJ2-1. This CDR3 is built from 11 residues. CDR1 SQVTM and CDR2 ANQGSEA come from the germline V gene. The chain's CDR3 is CSTVPYNEQFF.

Here the CDR3 reads CASSSGTGGSTDTQYF. The chain joins TRBV5-1 to TRBJ2-3; TCRdb's D call of TRBD1 is untestable without DNA. The CDR3 spans 16 residues. CDR1 SGHRS and CDR2 YFSETQ come from the germline V gene.

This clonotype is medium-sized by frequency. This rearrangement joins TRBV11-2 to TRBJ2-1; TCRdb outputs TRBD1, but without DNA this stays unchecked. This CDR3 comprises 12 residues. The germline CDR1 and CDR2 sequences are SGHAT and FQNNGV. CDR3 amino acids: CASSPGGDRQFF.

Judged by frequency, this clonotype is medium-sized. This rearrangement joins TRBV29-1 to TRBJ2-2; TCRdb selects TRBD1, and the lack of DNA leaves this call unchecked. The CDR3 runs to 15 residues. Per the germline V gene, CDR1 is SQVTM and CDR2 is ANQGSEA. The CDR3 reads CSVSRRGIDTGELFF.